Presented here are 29 T cell receptor beta chains from one specimen sequenced in a study of blood T cells in healthy people across ages. PCR was performed a second time for about 7 to 12 cycles using a sample-barcoded 5' primer and a J-beta primer mix. TCRdb reanalysed the 5' RACE reads using MiXCR and keeps one entry per CDR3 protein. The data show around 1.5 million distinct CDR3 sequences, about 40% seen once. Material for sequencing was blood. The receptors derive from a woman aged 18-30 years in good health.

The chain is built from TRBV28 and TRBJ1-1, with D possibly matching TRBD1 (5 bases). V lost 5 bases to trimming and J lost 0 bases, with 13 bases between them. There are 15 residues in the CDR3. Germline values: CDR1 MDHEN, CDR2 SYDVKM. The CDR3 region is CASSPWTRMNTEAFF. The CDR3 DNA reads as TGTGCCAGCAGTCCGTGGACAAGGATGAACACTGAAGCTTTCTTT. The entire variable domain, with the rest obtained from reference TRBV28 and TRBJ1-1, is as follows: DVKVTQSSRYLVKRTGEKVFLECVQDMDHENMFWYRQDPGLGLRLIYFSYDVKMKEKGDIPEGYSVSREKKERFSLILESASTNQTSMYLCASSPWTRMNTEAFFGQGTRLTVV.

This clonotype showed up just a few times. This sequence joins TRBV20-1 and TRBJ2-7; 7 positions agree with TRBD2. This CDR3 comprises 12 residues. Germline V gene data show CDR1 as DFQATT and CDR2 as SNEGSKA (reference sequence). Written as DNA, the CDR3 is TGCAGCAGCGGGGCGGACTCCTACGAGCAGTACTTC. Translating gives CSSGADSYEQYF.

This clonotype has only a few counts. The chain is built from TRBV27 and TRBJ1-5; D might be TRBD1 (6 bases). CDR1 is MNHEY, CDR2 SMNVEV, per germline (reference sequence). This CDR3 spans 14 amino acids. Trimming removed 6 bases at V and 5 bases at J, with 14 bases between. CDR3 sequence: CASSPTGPYQPQHF. In DNA, the CDR3 is TGTGCCAGCAGCCCGACAGGCCCTTATCAGCCCCAGCATTTT.

This chain joins TRBV2 and TRBJ1-5; D is unresolved. The V gene lost 6 bases and the J gene lost 7 bases, with 19 bases spanning the gap. Germline values: CDR1 SNHLY, CDR2 FYNNEI. CDR3 size: 15 residues. The CDR3 nucleotides read TGTGCCAGCAGCGACAATGCAAGGGAGGGACAGCCCCAGCATTTT. It encodes CASSDNAREGQPQHF. Together with reference TRBV2 and TRBJ1-5, the CDR3 gives the full variable domain: EPEVTQTPSHQVTQMGQEVILRCVPISNHLYFYWYRQILGQKVEFLVSFYNNEISEKSEIFDDQFSVERPDGSNFTLKIRSTKLEDSAMYFCASSDNAREGQPQHFGDGTRLSIL.

This rearrangement joins TRBV6-1 to TRBJ2-1, with D tentatively TRBD2 (6 bases). V was clipped by 7 bases and J by 8 bases, with 27 bases between them. Looked up from germline, CDR1 is MNHNS and CDR2 is SASEGT. The CDR3 is 17 amino acids. The CDR3 loop is CASNRTLSLAGLDEQFF. The CDR3 bases are TGTGCCAGCAACCGCACCCTCTCACTGGCGGGATTAGATGAGCAGTTCTTC.

V is TRBV10-3 and J is TRBJ1-2; maybe TRBD1 (6 bases). The CDR3 sequence is 13 residues long. Germline V gives CDR1 ENHRY, CDR2 SYGVKD. The V end lost 11 bases, the J end lost 8 bases, and 21 bases lay between the germline ends. CDR3 coding DNA: TGTGCCGTCGGGGGCCCTCCTACGGACGGCTACACCTTC. Amino acids: CAVGGPPTDGYTF.

The V gene is TRBV10-3, the J gene TRBJ1-5, with unresolved D. Germline lookup yields CDR1 ENHRY and CDR2 SYGVKD. V lost 11 bases and J lost 6, with 17 bases in between. The CDR3 is made up of 13 amino acids. The CDR3 reads CASSYDPGQPQHF. The CDR3 DNA reads TGTGCCTCCTCGTACGACCCGGGTCAGCCCCAGCATTTT.

The rearrangement uses TRBV6-6 and TRBJ2-3, with D possibly TRBD1 on 5 matching bases. This CDR3 comprises 17 residues. The germline V and J ends were trimmed by 8 bases and 1 base, with 22 bases remaining between them. Per germline, CDR1 MNHNY and CDR2 SVGAGI (reference sequence). CDR3 in amino acids: CASGAQSRQLRTDTQYF. CDR3 bases: TGTGCCAGCGGGGCCCAGTCGCGGCAACTCCGCACAGATACGCAGTATTTT.

The chain recombines TRBV10-3 with TRBJ1-2; 7 bases map to TRBD1. The CDR3 contains 15 residues. Germline CDR1 ENHRY, CDR2 SYGVKD. V dropped 10 bases and J dropped 2; count of bases not matched to a gene: 13. Here the CDR3 reads CATAIPKTGNYGYTF. Here the CDR3 DNA reads TGTGCCACCGCCATTCCCAAGACAGGGAACTATGGCTACACCTTC.

This clonotype was seen a few times. This chain links TRBV28 with TRBJ2-1, with D unclear. This CDR3 region has 17 residues. Trimming removed 6 bases from V and 4 bases from J, with 22 bases in between. Germline-derived CDR1 and CDR2 are MDHEN and SYDVKM. The CDR3 loop is CASRPNPGRALYNEQFF. The DNA of the CDR3 is TGTGCCAGCAGACCAAATCCCGGGCGCGCGTTGTACAATGAGCAGTTCTTC.

In its sample, this clonotype was seen once. One junction end disagrees with the germline gene, perhaps due to a read error. This chain connects TRBV12-3 or TRBV12-4 to TRBJ1-4; D ambiguous. This CDR3 spans 17 amino acids. CDR3 bases: TGTGCCAGCAGCTTAGATCGGCTACTAGCAACTAATGAAAAACTGTTTTTT. This gives the protein CASSLDRLLATNEKLFF.

In its sample, this clonotype was seen a few times. The J gene is TRBJ2-7, the V gene TRBV20-1; unclear D gene. The CDR3 extends over 14 amino acids. Germline CDR1 and CDR2: DFQATT and SNEGSKA (reference sequence). Trimming stripped 0 bases from V and 0 bases from J, with 9 bases between. CDR3 in DNA: TGCAGTGCTAGAGAGGAAACAGTCTCCTACGAGCAGTACTTC. Its translation is CSAREETVSYEQYF.

This clonotype was seen at least ten times. V is TRBV20-1 and J is TRBJ2-7, with D possibly matching TRBD2 (5 bases). V lost 6 bases and J lost 2, with 8 bases in between. The CDR3 is made up of 11 amino acids. Germline loops: CDR1 DFQATT, CDR2 SNEGSKA (reference sequence). The CDR3 reads CSARTAYEQYF. Here the CDR3 DNA reads TGCAGTGCCAGGACTGCCTACGAGCAGTACTTC.

The J gene is TRBJ1-1, the V gene TRBV4-1, with TRBD1 matching 7 bases. From germline, CDR1 is MGHRA and CDR2 YSYEKL. The CDR3 length is 17 residues. Germline trimming cut 2 bases from V and 5 bases from J; bases unmatched to any gene: 14. The CDR3 here is CASSQSSTSTGLTEAFF. CDR3 sequence (DNA): TGCGCCAGCAGCCAATCCTCGACCTCGACAGGGTTGACTGAAGCTTTCTTT.

The gene calls are TRBV6-1 and TRBJ2-7, with 8 bases identical to TRBD1. This CDR3 is built from 15 residues. CDR1 MNHNS and CDR2 SASEGT come from the germline V gene. Losses at the gene ends were 6 bases for V and 6 bases for J; bases not matched to a gene: 13. CDR3 coding DNA: TGTGCCAGCAGGACGTGGGACAGGTCCCTCCTCGAGCAGTACTTC. This gives the protein CASRTWDRSLLEQYF.

This clonotype was detected only a few times. The rearrangement links TRBV6-1 to TRBJ1-1; TRBD1 matches at 7 bases. Germline lookup yields CDR1 MNHNS and CDR2 SASEGT. Trimming cost V 6 bases and J 9 bases; bases outside gene matches: 13. This CDR3 is built from 14 residues. The DNA for the CDR3 is TGTGCCAGCAGCGACCCTGCAGGGGGGAGAAAAGCTTTCTTT. It yields the protein CASSDPAGGRKAFF.

As for this clonotype: A junction boundary mismatches the germline segment, possibly from a read error. The CDR3 DNA follows: TGTGCCAGCAGCACCCCCGGAGCGTCAGACACGCAGTATTTT. Amino acids: CASSTPGASDTQYF. The chain couples TRBV3-1 to TRBJ2-3; D not resolved. Germline CDR1 LGHDT, CDR2 YNNKEL (reference sequence). CDR3 length: 14 amino acids.

This clonotype was seen a handful of times. The chain is built from TRBV29-1 and TRBJ2-7; possibly TRBD1 or TRBD2 for D (5 bases each). CDR3 length equals 13 residues. The ends were cut back, 4 bases at V and 0 bases at J, with 10 bases in the middle. Per the germline V gene, CDR1 is SQVTM and CDR2 is ANQGSEA. Here the CDR3 DNA reads TGCAGCGTTGCCCCAGGGAGCTCCTACGAGCAGTACTTC. Translating gives CSVAPGSSYEQYF.

The rearrangement links TRBV12-5 to TRBJ1-2, with no clear D. The CDR3 sequence is 15 residues long. Germline lookup yields CDR1 LGHNT and CDR2 FRNRAP. Trimming shortened V by 0 bases and J by 9 bases, and 17 bases separated the two germline ends. This CDR3 reads CASGLVQWAAGSYTF. The CDR3 region has the DNA TGTGCTAGTGGTTTGGTACAATGGGCGGCTGGAAGCTACACCTTC.

V gene TRBV20-1 combines with J gene TRBJ2-1; 8 positions match TRBD2. Germline CDR1 is DFQATT and CDR2 is SNEGSKA (reference sequence). The CDR3 totals 16 residues. Trimming took 4 bases from V and 3 from J; bases not matched to a gene: 11. The CDR3 sequence is CSAIAGHTDYYNEQFF. As DNA, the CDR3 is TGCAGTGCTATAGCGGGACACACCGACTACTACAATGAGCAGTTCTTC.

The chain is built from TRBV4-2 and TRBJ2-3, with D possibly matching TRBD1 (6 bases). Trimming took 0 bases from V and 2 from J, leaving 15 bases between them. This CDR3 is 17 amino acids long. Germline lookup yields CDR1 LGHNA and CDR2 YNFKEQ. The CDR3 reads CASSQEGHRVLTDTQYF. The CDR3 nucleotides read TGTGCCAGCAGCCAAGAAGGTCACAGGGTCCTCACAGATACGCAGTATTTT.

The chain couples TRBV20-1 to TRBJ1-3; D ambiguous. The CDR3 has 15 residues. Germline-derived CDR1 and CDR2 are DFQATT and SNEGSKA (reference sequence). Between the trimmed V and J ends, which lost 0 bases and 4 bases, there was a span of 13 bases. The CDR3: CSAREGTGVGNTIYF. DNA of the CDR3: TGCAGTGCTAGAGAGGGTACGGGTGTAGGAAACACCATATATTTT.

The V call is TRBV9, the J call TRBJ2-3; the D is unclear. V was clipped by 5 bases and J by 10 bases, with 14 bases between them. This CDR3 comprises 12 residues. Germline-derived CDR1 and CDR2 are SGDLS and YYNGEE. CDR3 sequence reads: CASSASTSPQYF. The CDR3 nucleotides are TGTGCCAGCAGTGCCTCCACCTCTCCGCAGTATTTT.

Details on this clonotype: This could be a read error, since a much larger clone is one nucleotide away. The chain recombines TRBV7-2 with TRBJ2-5, with 10 bases aligning to TRBD2. CDR1 is SGHTA, CDR2 FQGNSA, per germline. The CDR3 covers 15 residues. V dropped 5 bases and J dropped 11; count of bases not matched to a gene: 14. The chain's CDR3 is CASSHGLAAYNEQYF. DNA for the CDR3: TGTGCCAGCAGCCACGGACTAGCGGCCTACAATGAGCAGTACTTC.

This clonotype came up a few times. The chain uses TRBV12-3 or TRBV12-4 and TRBJ1-2, with a weak D call TRBD1 (6 bases). The CDR3 covers 13 residues. The V gene lost 8 bases and the J gene lost 8 bases, with 18 bases spanning the gap. The CDR3 is CASPPHRAGGYTF. In DNA, the CDR3 is TGTGCCAGCCCCCCTCACAGGGCGGGAGGCTACACCTTC.

The chain links TRBV5-1 to TRBJ2-2; no clear D gene. CDR1 is SGHRS and CDR2 is YFSETQ in the germline V gene. The CDR3 totals 15 residues. Deletions cut 4 bases from V and 0 bases from J, with 10 bases between. This chain's CDR3 is CASSKKVANTGELFF. The DNA for the CDR3 is TGCGCCAGCAGCAAGAAAGTCGCGAACACCGGGGAGCTGTTTTTT.

The chain combines TRBV7-9 with TRBJ2-2; the match to TRBD1 covers 7 bases. CDR3 length: 15 amino acids. Unmatched junction bases numbered 7, after V lost 4 bases and J lost 5 bases. Looked up from germline, CDR1 is SEHNR and CDR2 is FQNEAQ (reference sequence). The CDR3 DNA is TGTGCCAGCAGCTACAGGGGTGAGACGACCGGGGAGCTGTTTTTT. It translates to CASSYRGETTGELFF.

This clonotype has just a few counts. This chain joins TRBV10-2 and TRBJ1-1; no reliable D call. The CDR3 spans 13 residues. Germline V CDR1 and CDR2: WSHSY, SAAADI. V was cut by 2 bases and J by 11 bases, with 15 bases left in between. The DNA for the CDR3 is TGCGCCAGCAGTGAGCCGCGCGGAGCGCGGGCTTTCTTT. It specifies CASSEPRGARAFF.

The chain combines TRBV11-3 with TRBJ2-1; TRBD2 agrees at 8 bases. The DNA end lines up better with TRBJ2-7; the J call may be wrong. This CDR3 spans 15 amino acids. From germline, CDR1 is SGHNT and CDR2 YENEEA. The chain's CDR3 is CASRAGAGGPNEQYF. Written as DNA, the CDR3 is TGTGCCAGCAGGGCCGGGGCGGGAGGCCCCAATGAGCAGTACTTC.